Here is one TCR beta chain with its context. Its target is not known. This sample stems from a study of cytomegalovirus exposure and HLA in healthy donors. Study summary: From about 179 million T cells, an earlier analysis saw approximately 110 million unique TCR beta sequences.

The CDR3 is 17 amino acids. V lost 1 base and J lost 6; bases outside the gene matches: 10. CDR1 is MDHEN and CDR2 is SYDVKM in the germline V gene. Study-level findings and limits: For cytomegalovirus status, the classifier reportedly gave diagnoses with high specificity and sensitivity. Researchers catalogued around 150 TCR beta chains as cytomegalovirus-associated.

Primers for the PCR totalled 60 Vbeta and 13 Jbeta. Data came from immunoSEQ multiplex PCR; TCRdb stores just in-frame clones and leaves some out. The repertoire holds 130,000 to 150,000 clones, with over 80% as singletons. This receptor was obtained from a woman in her thirties in good health and CMV-seronegative. V is TRBV28 and J is TRBJ2-1; 9 nucleotides match TRBD2. Sequences were obtained from PBMCs. The DNA for the CDR3 is TGTGCCAGCAGTTTATTAATCCCCCAGCGGGAGGCCAATGAGCAGTTCTTC. Its protein product is CASSLLIPQREANEQFF.